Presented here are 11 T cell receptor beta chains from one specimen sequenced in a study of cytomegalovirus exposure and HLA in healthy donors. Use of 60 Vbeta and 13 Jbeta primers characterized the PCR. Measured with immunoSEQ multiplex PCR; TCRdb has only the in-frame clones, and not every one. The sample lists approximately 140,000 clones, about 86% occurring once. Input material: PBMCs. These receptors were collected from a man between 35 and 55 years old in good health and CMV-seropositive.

As DNA, the CDR3 is TGTGCCAGCAGCCAGTTCAGGGGCGGGAACACCGGGGAGCTGTTTTTT. Translating it yields CASSQFRGGNTGELFF. This chain joins TRBV14 and TRBJ2-2, with a tentative D call TRBD1 (6 bases). Deletions cut 3 bases from V and 1 base from J, with 12 bases between. Germline lookup yields CDR1 SGHDN and CDR2 FVKESK. The CDR3 runs to 16 residues.

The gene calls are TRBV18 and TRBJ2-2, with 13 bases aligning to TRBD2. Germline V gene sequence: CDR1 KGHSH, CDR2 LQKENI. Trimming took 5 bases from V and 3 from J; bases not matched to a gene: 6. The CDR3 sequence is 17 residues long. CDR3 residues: CASSGLAGEVYTGELFF. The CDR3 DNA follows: TGTGCCAGCTCAGGACTAGCGGGAGAGGTTTACACCGGGGAGCTGTTTTTT. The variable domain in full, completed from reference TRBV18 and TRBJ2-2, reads NAGVMQNPRHLVRRRGQEARLRCSPMKGHSHVYWYRQLPEEGLKFMVYLQKENIIDESGMPKERFSAEFPKEGPSILRIQQVVRGDSAAYFCASSGLAGEVYTGELFFGEGSRLTVL.

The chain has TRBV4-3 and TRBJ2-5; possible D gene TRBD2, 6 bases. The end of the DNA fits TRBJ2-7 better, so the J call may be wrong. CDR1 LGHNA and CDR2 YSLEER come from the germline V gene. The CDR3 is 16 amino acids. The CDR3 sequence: CASSQEVGLALYEQYF. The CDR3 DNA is TGCGCCAGCAGCCAAGAAGTGGGACTGGCCCTTTACGAGCAGTACTTC.

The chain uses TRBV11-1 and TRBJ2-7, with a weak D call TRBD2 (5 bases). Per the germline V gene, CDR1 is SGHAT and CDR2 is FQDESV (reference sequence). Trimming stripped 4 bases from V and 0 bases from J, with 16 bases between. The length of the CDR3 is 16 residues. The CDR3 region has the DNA TGTGCCAGCAGCTGGCGGGTTGGTGTGCGCTCCTACGAGCAGTACTTC. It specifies CASSWRVGVRSYEQYF.

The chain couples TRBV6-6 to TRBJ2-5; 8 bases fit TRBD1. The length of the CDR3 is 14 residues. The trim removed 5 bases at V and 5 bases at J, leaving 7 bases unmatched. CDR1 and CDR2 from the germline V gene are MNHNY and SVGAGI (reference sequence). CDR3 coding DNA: TGTGCCAGCAGTCTCGGACAGGGTTGGGAGACCCAGTACTTC. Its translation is CASSLGQGWETQYF.

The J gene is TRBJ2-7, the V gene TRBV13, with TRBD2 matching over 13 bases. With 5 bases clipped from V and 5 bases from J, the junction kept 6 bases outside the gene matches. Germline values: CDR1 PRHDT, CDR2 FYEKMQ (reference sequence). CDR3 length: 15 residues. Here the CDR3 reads CASSPGLAGAHEQYF. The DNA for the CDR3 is TGTGCCAGCAGCCCTGGACTAGCGGGAGCCCACGAGCAGTACTTC.

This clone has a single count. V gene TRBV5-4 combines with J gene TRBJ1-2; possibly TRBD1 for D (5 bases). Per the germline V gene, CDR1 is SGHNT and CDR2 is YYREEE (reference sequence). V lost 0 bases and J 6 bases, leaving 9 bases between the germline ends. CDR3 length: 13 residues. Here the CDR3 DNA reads TGTGCCAGCAGCTTGGCAGGGAATAATGGCTACACCTTC. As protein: CASSLAGNNGYTF.

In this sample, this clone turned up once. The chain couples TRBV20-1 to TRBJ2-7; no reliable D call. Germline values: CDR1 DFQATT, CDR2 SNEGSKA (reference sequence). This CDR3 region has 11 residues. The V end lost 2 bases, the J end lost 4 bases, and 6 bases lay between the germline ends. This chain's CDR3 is CSARNGYEQYF. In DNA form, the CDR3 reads TGCAGTGCTAGAAACGGTTACGAGCAGTACTTC.

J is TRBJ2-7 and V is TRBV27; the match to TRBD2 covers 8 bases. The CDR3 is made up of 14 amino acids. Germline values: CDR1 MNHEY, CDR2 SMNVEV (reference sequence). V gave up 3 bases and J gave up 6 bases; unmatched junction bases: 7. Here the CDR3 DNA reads TGTGCCAGCAGTTTTATAAGCGGGAGTGGCGAGCAGTACTTC. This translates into CASSFISGSGEQYF.

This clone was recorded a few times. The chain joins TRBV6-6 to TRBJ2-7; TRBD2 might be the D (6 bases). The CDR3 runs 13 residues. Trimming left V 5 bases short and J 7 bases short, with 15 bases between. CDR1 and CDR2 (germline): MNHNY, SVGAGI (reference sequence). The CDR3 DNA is TGTGCCAGCAGTCCTTTCAGTGGGAGGGAGCAGTACTTC. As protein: CASSPFSGREQYF.

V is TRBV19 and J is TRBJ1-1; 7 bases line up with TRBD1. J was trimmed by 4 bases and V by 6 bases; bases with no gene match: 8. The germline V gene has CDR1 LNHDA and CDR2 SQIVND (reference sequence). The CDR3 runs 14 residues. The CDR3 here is CASSQTGPLTEAFF. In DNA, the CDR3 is TGTGCCAGTAGCCAGACAGGGCCCCTCACTGAAGCTTTCTTT.